These T cell receptor beta chains were read from a single sample in a study of blood T cell repertoires in COVID-19. Profiling relied on immunoSEQ multiplex PCR, and the TCRdb table lists in-frame clones only, not all of them. The sample has 87,000 or so clones; about four fifths are singletons. Sequencing used peripheral blood. All receptors come from a woman in her seventies with acute or convalescent COVID-19. Each CDR3 is given with its conserved first and last residue. Each record gives: clone size, J gene, D gene, V gene, CDR3 protein, CDR3 DNA. D genes are given only for firm matches. Some rows have no size entry. The others give once, few or many, or a class for an expanded clone.

>few|TRBJ1-2|.|TRBV28
CASSSTSRGYTF
TGTGCCAGCAGCTCGACCTCTAGAGGCTACACCTTC
>.|TRBJ1-2|TRBD1|TRBV9
CASSNPPGQGYGYTF
TGTGCCAGCAGCAACCCTCCGGGACAGGGGTATGGCTACACCTTC
>few|TRBJ2-3|.|TRBV11-3
CASSPGVGDTQYF
TGTGCCAGCAGCCCCGGGGTGGGAGATACGCAGTATTTT
>.|TRBJ2-7|TRBD1|TRBV6-5
CASRPSTGSSYEQYF
TGTGCCAGCAGACCATCGACAGGGAGTTCCTACGAGCAGTACTTC
>few|TRBJ1-4|TRBD1|TRBV11-3
CASSPTGERGKLFF
TGTGCCAGCAGCCCGACAGGGGAAAGGGGGAAACTGTTTTTT
>few|TRBJ1-2|.|TRBV3-1/TRBV3-2
CASSREDGYTF
TGTGCCAGCAGCCGGGAGGATGGCTACACCTTC
>.|TRBJ1-2|.|TRBV19
CASSPQGRYGYTF
TGTGCCAGTAGCCCACAGGGCCGCTATGGCTACACCTTC
>.|TRBJ2-7|TRBD1|TRBV3-1/TRBV3-2
CASGRTGGYEQYF
TGTGCCAGCGGCCGGACAGGTGGATACGAGCAGTACTTC
>.|TRBJ1-6|TRBD1|TRBV2
CASSRTGDSPLHF
TGTGCCAGCAGTCGAACAGGGGATTCACCCCTCCACTTT
>.|TRBJ2-3|TRBD1|TRBV27
CASRQKLGQGADTQYF
TGTGCCAGCAGACAAAAACTCGGACAGGGAGCCGATACGCAGTATTTT
>.|TRBJ1-6|.|TRBV7-9
CASSLRSSYNSPLHF
TGTGCCAGCAGCTTAAGGAGCTCCTATAATTCACCCCTCCACTTT
>.|TRBJ1-2|TRBD1|TRBV11-2
CASSLNRGQSYGYTF
TGTGCCAGCAGCTTAAACAGGGGGCAATCCTATGGCTACACCTTC
>.|TRBJ2-2|.|TRBV18
CASSPSTRGNTGELFF
TGTGCCAGCTCACCAAGCACCCGGGGTAACACCGGGGAGCTGTTTTTT
>once|TRBJ2-7|TRBD1|TRBV5-1
CASSLAGGSYEQYF
TGCGCCAGCAGCTTAGCAGGGGGCTCCTACGAGCAGTACTTC
>.|TRBJ2-2|.|TRBV28
CASSYPKDGLNTGELFF
TGTGCCAGCAGTTATCCGAAGGACGGACTGAACACCGGGGAGCTGTTTTTT
>.|TRBJ2-2|.|TRBV13
CASSLDRASTGELFF
TGTGCCAGCAGCTTAGACAGGGCATCCACCGGGGAGCTGTTTTTT
>once|TRBJ2-5|.|TRBV18
CASSQGRQRETQYF
TGTGCCAGCTCACAGGGGAGGCAGCGGGAGACCCAGTACTTC
>.|TRBJ2-7|.|TRBV27
CASSLNAGEQYF
TGTGCCAGCAGTTTAAACGCGGGGGAGCAGTACTTC
>few|TRBJ1-1|.|TRBV3-1/TRBV3-2
CASSQFLNRRNTEAFF
TGTGCCAGCAGCCAATTCCTTAACAGGAGGAACACTGAAGCTTTCTTT
>once|TRBJ2-5|.|TRBV5-1
CASRVDTGRATQYF
TGCGCCAGCAGGGTGGACACCGGCAGGGCGACCCAGTACTTC
>.|TRBJ2-2|TRBD2|TRBV7-9
CASSTPSGGYTGELFF
TGTGCCAGCAGCACCCCTAGCGGGGGGTACACCGGGGAGCTGTTTTTT
>.|TRBJ1-5|.|TRBV6-4
CASSDLPGDQPQHF
TGTGCCAGCAGTGACCTTCCAGGGGATCAGCCCCAGCATTTT
>.|TRBJ2-7|.|TRBV29-1
CSVEDAGQYF
TGCAGCGTTGAAGATGCAGGGCAGTACTTC
>.|TRBJ1-1|.|TRBV4-2
CASSQEGAYTEAFF
TGTGCCAGCAGCCAAGAAGGGGCTTACACTGAAGCTTTCTTT
>.|TRBJ1-1|TRBD1|TRBV5-1
CASSSTGGGSVTEAFF
TGCGCCAGCAGCTCCACAGGGGGTGGGTCGGTCACTGAAGCTTTCTTT
>.|TRBJ1-3|.|TRBV6-6
CASVPGLEGTIYF
TGTGCCAGCGTACCGGGTCTAGAAGGCACCATATATTTT
>.|TRBJ2-1|.|TRBV5-5
CASSRSRQGWNNEQFF
TGTGCCAGCAGTCGAAGTCGGCAGGGGTGGAACAATGAGCAGTTCTTC
>.|TRBJ1-5|.|TRBV19
CASNPWRGGNQPQHF
TGTGCCAGTAACCCGTGGAGGGGAGGCAATCAGCCCCAGCATTTT
>.|TRBJ2-7|.|TRBV6-1
CASSDFGSSYEQYF
TGTGCCAGCAGTGATTTCGGGAGCTCCTACGAGCAGTACTTC
>.|TRBJ1-1|.|TRBV28
CASSLPWGVGTEAFF
TGTGCCAGCAGTTTACCTTGGGGGGTCGGGACTGAAGCTTTCTTT
>few|TRBJ2-1|.|TRBV24-1
CATSDPGTDSYNEQFF
TGTGCCACCAGTGACCCCGGGACTGATTCCTACAATGAGCAGTTCTTC
>.|TRBJ1-1|.|TRBV6-5
CASSYGGMNTEAFF
TGTGCCAGCAGTTACGGAGGAATGAACACTGAAGCTTTCTTT
>.|TRBJ1-1|.|TRBV3-1/TRBV3-2
CASSQREMNTEAFF
TGTGCCAGCAGCCAGAGGGAGATGAACACTGAAGCTTTCTTT
>.|TRBJ2-6|.|TRBV2
CAGAQSSGANVLTF
TGTGCCGGGGCACAAAGCTCTGGGGCCAACGTCCTGACTTTC